The clone carrying this T cell receptor (beta chain) was counted a few times. Its antigen is as yet unknown. Using its own MiXCR run on the reads, TCRdb lists one record per CDR3 protein. The table records 350,000 to 500,000 distinct CDR3 sequences, approximately 31% of them present only once. The sample originates from a study of T cell repertoires in cytomegalovirus infection. Study-level background: CMV infection and matching HLA type were both indicated by public TCR beta signatures.

General observations from the study: HLA-C-restricted CMV clonotypes gave the most frequent clonotype in two of eight donors. The cumulative frequency of public TCR beta families identified carriers of CMV plus the relevant HLA.

Trimming removed 7 bases from V and 0 bases from J; junction bases left unmatched: 7. This CDR3 region has 15 residues. The germline V gene has CDR1 MDHEN and CDR2 SYDVKM. The gene calls are TRBV28 and TRBJ1-1, with 8 bases aligning to TRBD1. The sequence was obtained from a human donor in good health (CMV status not recorded). Some clones in this sample may be carry-over from other donors' samples. Sequenced: PBMCs. In nucleotides, the CDR3 is TGTGCCAGCACCCTTACGGACAGGGTGAACACTGAAGCTTTCTTT. This encodes CASTLTDRVNTEAFF.